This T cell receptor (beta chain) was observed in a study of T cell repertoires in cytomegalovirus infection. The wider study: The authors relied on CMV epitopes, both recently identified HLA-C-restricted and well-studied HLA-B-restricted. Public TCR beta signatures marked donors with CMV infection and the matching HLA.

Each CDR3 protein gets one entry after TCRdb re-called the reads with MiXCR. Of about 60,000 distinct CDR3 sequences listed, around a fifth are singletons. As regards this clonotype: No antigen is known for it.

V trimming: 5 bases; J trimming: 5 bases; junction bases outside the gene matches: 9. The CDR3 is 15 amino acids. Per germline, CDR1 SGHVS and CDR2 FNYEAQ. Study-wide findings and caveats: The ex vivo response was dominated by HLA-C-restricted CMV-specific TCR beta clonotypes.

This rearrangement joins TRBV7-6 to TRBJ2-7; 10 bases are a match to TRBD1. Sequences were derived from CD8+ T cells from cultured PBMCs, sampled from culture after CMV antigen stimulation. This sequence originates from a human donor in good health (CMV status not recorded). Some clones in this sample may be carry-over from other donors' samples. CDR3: CASSPSGTGVHEQYF. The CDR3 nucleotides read TGTGCCAGCAGCCCTTCCGGGACAGGGGTCCACGAGCAGTACTTC.